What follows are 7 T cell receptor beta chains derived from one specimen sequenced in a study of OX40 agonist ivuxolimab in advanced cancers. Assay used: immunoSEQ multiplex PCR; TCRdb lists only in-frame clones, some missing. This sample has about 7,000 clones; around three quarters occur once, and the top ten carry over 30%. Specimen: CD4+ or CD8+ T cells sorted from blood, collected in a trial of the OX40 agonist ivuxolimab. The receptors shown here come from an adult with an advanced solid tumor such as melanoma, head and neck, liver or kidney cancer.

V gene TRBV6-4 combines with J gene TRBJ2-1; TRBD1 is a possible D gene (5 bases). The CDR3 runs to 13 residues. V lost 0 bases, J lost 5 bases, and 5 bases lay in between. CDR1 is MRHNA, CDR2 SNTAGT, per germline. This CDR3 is CASSDSDNNEQFF. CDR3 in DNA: TGTGCCAGCAGTGACTCGGACAACAATGAGCAGTTCTTC.

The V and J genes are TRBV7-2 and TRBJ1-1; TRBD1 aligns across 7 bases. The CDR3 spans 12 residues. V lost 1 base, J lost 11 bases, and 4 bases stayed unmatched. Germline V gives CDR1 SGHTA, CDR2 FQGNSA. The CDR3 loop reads CASSLDTGVAFF. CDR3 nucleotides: TGTGCCAGCAGCTTAGATACAGGGGTTGCTTTCTTT.

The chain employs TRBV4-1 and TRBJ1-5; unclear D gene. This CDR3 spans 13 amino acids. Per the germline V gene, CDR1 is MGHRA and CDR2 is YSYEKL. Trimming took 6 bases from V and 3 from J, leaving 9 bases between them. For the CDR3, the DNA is TGCGCCAGCAGTGAAGGTCCCAATCAGCCCCAGCATTTT. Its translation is CASSEGPNQPQHF.

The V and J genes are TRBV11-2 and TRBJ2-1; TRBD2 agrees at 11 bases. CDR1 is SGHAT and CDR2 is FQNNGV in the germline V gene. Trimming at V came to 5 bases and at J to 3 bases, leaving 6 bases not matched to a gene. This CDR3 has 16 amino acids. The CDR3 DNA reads TGTGCCAGCAGCCCACGACTAGCGGGAAGCTACAATGAGCAGTTCTTC. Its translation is CASSPRLAGSYNEQFF.

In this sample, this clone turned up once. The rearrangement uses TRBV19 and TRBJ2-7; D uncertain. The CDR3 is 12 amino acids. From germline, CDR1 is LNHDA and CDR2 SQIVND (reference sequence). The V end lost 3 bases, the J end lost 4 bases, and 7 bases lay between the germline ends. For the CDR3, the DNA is TGTGCCAGTAGTATCGGCGGTTACGAGCAGTACTTC. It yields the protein CASSIGGYEQYF.

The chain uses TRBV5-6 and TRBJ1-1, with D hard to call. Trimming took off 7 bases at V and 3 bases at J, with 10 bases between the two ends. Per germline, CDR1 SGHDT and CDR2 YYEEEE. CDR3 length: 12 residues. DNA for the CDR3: TGTGCCAGCTTGGGCGGGTACACTGAAGCTTTCTTT. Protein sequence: CASLGGYTEAFF.

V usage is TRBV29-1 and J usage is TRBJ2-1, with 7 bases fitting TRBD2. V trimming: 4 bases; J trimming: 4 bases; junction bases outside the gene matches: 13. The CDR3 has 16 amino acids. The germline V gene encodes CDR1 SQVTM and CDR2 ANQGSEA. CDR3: CSVGALSGGDYNEQFF. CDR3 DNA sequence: TGCAGCGTTGGGGCTCTATCGGGGGGAGATTACAATGAGCAGTTCTTC.